The clone carrying this T cell receptor beta chain appeared a few times. Its antigen remains unknown. Sorted populations comprised CD4+ and CD8+ T cells obtained from PBMCs. These data originate in a study of CD8+ T cells in alopecia areata. The CDR3 extends over 17 amino acids. V gave up 3 bases and J gave up 4 bases; unmatched junction bases: 10. Germline CDR1 is GTSNPN and CDR2 is SVGIG (reference sequence). Sequencing templates came from extracted RNA that was reverse transcribed into cDNA. The repertoire was sequenced with immunoSEQ multiplex PCR; TCRdb's copy has only in-frame clones and lacks some. The sample holds about 140,000 clones, approximately 60% seen once. Points from the study as a whole: Relative to normal scalp, lesional scalp, especially alopecia totalis/universalis, showed higher clonality. Patients shared TCRs less clearly than mice did, possibly for HLA-related reasons.

The chain uses TRBV30 and TRBJ2-6, with TRBD1 matching over 9 bases. The sequenced sample consisted of CD4+ T cells sorted from blood. This clonotype originated in a human donor in good health. CDR3 sequence reads: CAWSPGTGFAGANVLTF. DNA for the CDR3: TGTGCCTGGAGCCCCGGGACAGGGTTCGCGGGGGCCAACGTCCTGACTTTC.